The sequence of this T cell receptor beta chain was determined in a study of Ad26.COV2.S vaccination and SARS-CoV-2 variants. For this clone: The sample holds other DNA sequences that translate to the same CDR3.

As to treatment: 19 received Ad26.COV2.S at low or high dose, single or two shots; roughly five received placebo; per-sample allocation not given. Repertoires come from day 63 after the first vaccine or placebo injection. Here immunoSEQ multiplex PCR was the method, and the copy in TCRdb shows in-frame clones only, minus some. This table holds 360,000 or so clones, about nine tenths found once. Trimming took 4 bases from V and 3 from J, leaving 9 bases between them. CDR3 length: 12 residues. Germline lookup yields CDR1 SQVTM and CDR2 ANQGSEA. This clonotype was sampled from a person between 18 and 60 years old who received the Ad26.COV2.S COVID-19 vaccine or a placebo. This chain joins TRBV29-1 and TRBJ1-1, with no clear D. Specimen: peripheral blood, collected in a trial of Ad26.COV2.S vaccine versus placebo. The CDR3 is CSVAGQYTEAFF. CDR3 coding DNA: TGCAGCGTTGCCGGCCAGTACACTGAAGCTTTCTTT.